This is a list of T cell receptor beta chains from one sample in a study of blood T cell repertoires in COVID-19. Profiling relied on immunoSEQ multiplex PCR, and the TCRdb table lists in-frame clones only, not all of them. In the table there are about 150,000 clones, 80% to 90% of which are singletons. The sequenced sample was peripheral blood. The source of these receptors is an older man with acute or convalescent COVID-19. Both conserved end residues are part of each CDR3. Each record gives: J gene, V gene, clone size, D gene, CDR3 DNA, CDR3 protein. D genes are given only for firm matches. Expanded clones get a size class; other rows say once, few or many, or leave the size out.

TRBJ2-7	TRBV6-2/TRBV6-3	-	TRBD1	TGTGCCAGCAGTTGGACAGGAAACTACGAGCAGTACTTC	CASSWTGNYEQYF
TRBJ1-5	TRBV19	-	TRBD1	TGTGCCAGTAGACGGACAGGGTTACAGCCCCAGCATTTT	CASRRTGLQPQHF
TRBJ1-5	TRBV2	-	-	TGTGCCAGCAGCCTAGGGGCCGGTCAGCCCCAGCATTTT	CASSLGAGQPQHF
TRBJ2-3	TRBV9	-	-	TGTGCCAGCAGCGTAGGAACGGGAGTGGCAGATACGCAGTATTTT	CASSVGTGVADTQYF
TRBJ2-2	TRBV5-1	-	TRBD1	TGCGCCAGCAGCCTCAGGGGGCGGACCGGGGAGCTGTTTTTT	CASSLRGRTGELFF
TRBJ2-1	TRBV3-1/TRBV3-2	-	-	TGTGCCAGCAGCCAAGAATTAGCGGCCTACAATGAGCAGTTCTTC	CASSQELAAYNEQFF
TRBJ1-2	TRBV19	-	-	TGTGCCAGTAGCATACAGGGTTCAGGCGGCTACACCTTC	CASSIQGSGGYTF
TRBJ2-2	TRBV4-3	-	TRBD2	TGCGCCAGCAGCCGAAACCGAGGGAGGGGTGCCGGGGAGCTGTTTTTT	CASSRNRGRGAGELFF
TRBJ2-7	TRBV9	-	TRBD2	TGTGCCAGCAGCCCAAGAATAGCGGGAATCGAGCAGTACTTC	CASSPRIAGIEQYF
TRBJ1-2	TRBV7-2	-	-	TGTGCCAGCAGCGCCCTGGGAGGGGACTATGGCTACACCTTC	CASSALGGDYGYTF
TRBJ2-3	TRBV3-1/TRBV3-2	-	-	TGTGCCAGCAGCCCAGTTACCCAGGGTCCAGATACGCAGTATTTT	CASSPVTQGPDTQYF
TRBJ2-1	TRBV24-1	-	-	TGTGCCACCAGTGAGGCCCTTTACAATGAGCAGTTCTTC	CATSEALYNEQFF
TRBJ2-3	TRBV27	-	-	TGTGCCAGCACCGAATGGCAGACAGATACGCAGTATTTT	CASTEWQTDTQYF
TRBJ2-7	TRBV19	-	TRBD2	TGTGCCAGTAGTACGGGACTAGCGGTGGGGTACGAGCAGTACTTC	CASSTGLAVGYEQYF
TRBJ1-4	TRBV6-1	-	-	TGTGCCAGCAGTGAAGGAAGGGGCCTAGGAGAAAAACTGTTTTTT	CASSEGRGLGEKLFF
TRBJ1-1	TRBV28	-	-	TGTGCCAGCAGACAGACAGGCACCCCAACTGAAGCTTTCTTT	CASRQTGTPTEAFF
TRBJ2-6	TRBV7-9	-	-	TGTGCCAGCAGCTTTCGGCAGGGCTCTGGGGCCAACGTCCTGACTTTC	CASSFRQGSGANVLTF
TRBJ2-7	TRBV14	-	-	TGTGCCAGCAGCCAAACCGGGACATCAAGCCGGTACTTC	CASSQTGTSSRYF
TRBJ1-2	TRBV6-5	-	-	TGTGCCAGCAGTTACTCTAGGGCAGGGGTCTATGGCTACACCTTC	CASSYSRAGVYGYTF
TRBJ2-3	TRBV9	once	-	TGTGCCAGCAGCGTAGCGGGAGCCTTAGATACGCAGTATTTT	CASSVAGALDTQYF
TRBJ1-5	TRBV7-9	-	-	TGTGCCAGCAGCCCCACAGGGAATCAGCCCCAGCATTTT	CASSPTGNQPQHF
TRBJ2-6	TRBV7-3	-	-	TGTGCCAGCAGCTACCGGGACTCCAACTCTGGGGCCAACGTCCTGACTTTC	CASSYRDSNSGANVLTF
TRBJ2-5	TRBV2	-	TRBD2	TGTGCCAGCAGAGGTAGCGGGAGCCCTCAAGAGACCCAGTACTTC	CASRGSGSPQETQYF
TRBJ1-5	TRBV27	few	-	TGTGCCAGCAGATCCCCGGGGGGCGGCAATCAGCCCCAGCATTTT	CASRSPGGGNQPQHF
TRBJ1-2	TRBV7-2	-	-	TGTGCCAGCAGCTTGGGAGGCGGCACCGGTGGCTACACCTTC	CASSLGGGTGGYTF
TRBJ2-1	TRBV9	-	-	TGTGCCAGCAGCGTAGCGGGGTCACACAATGAGCAGTTCTTC	CASSVAGSHNEQFF
TRBJ2-7	TRBV30	-	-	TGTGCCTGGAGTGTACCAGGGGCGGTCGCCTACGAGCAGTACTTC	CAWSVPGAVAYEQYF